This TCR beta chain was captured in a study of blood T cell repertoires in COVID-19. Across the study: The study drew acute and convalescent COVID-19 samples from the United States, Italy and Spain. From T cells, B-cell-depleted T cells, or PBMCs came the material, which was cDNA or gDNA.

The authors' processing: Estimated nucleated cell counts came from reference gene primer amplification. Sequenced by immunoSEQ multiplex PCR; TCRdb stores in-frame clones only, minus some. The V and J calls and clone size are taken from that table; D and trimming were inferred from the DNA. The data contain some 130,000 clones, around 81% of them singletons. After removal of 6 bases from V and 3 bases from J, the junction contained 7 bases not matched to a gene. This CDR3 is built from 15 residues. Germline V gene sequence: CDR1 KGHSH, CDR2 LQKENI. This receptor was taken from a woman aged 55-70 years with active or convalescent COVID-19. Sequencing input: peripheral blood. The chain uses TRBV18 and TRBJ1-2; TRBD1 agrees at 10 bases. CDR3: CASSRTGTGDYGYTF. As DNA, the CDR3 is TGTGCCAGCTCCCGTACCGGGACAGGGGACTATGGCTACACCTTC.